A selection of T cell receptor beta chains follows, all from one sample in a study of metastatic and nonmetastatic thyroid tumors. MiXCR reprocessed the PCR reads for TCRdb. Seen here are 25,000 to 35,000 clones, about a sixth observed once, and the top ten hold 4.5% to 5.5%. The sample comprised blood. These TCRs come from a female donor with papillary thyroid cancer or a benign thyroid nodule (not recorded which). Some clones in this sample may be carry-over from other donors' samples. CDR3s include the opening cysteine and the closing phenylalanine or tryptophan. A D gene is named only where the DNA matches it firmly. A clone size is listed for some rows: how often the clone was seen (once, few, many), or a class if it is expanded.

J: TRBJ1-3; size: NA; D: TRBD1; V: TRBV4-2; CDR3: CASSQPQDRGGNTTYF; DNA: TGTGCCAGCAGCCAACCACAGGACAGGGGTGGAAACACCACATATTTT
J: TRBJ2-7; size: NA; D: NA; V: TRBV11-2; CDR3: CASSLLLAGGDYEQYF; DNA: TGTGCCAGCAGCCTACTACTAGCTGGGGGTGATTACGAGCAGTACTTC
J: TRBJ1-1; size: many; D: NA; V: TRBV5-1; CDR3: CASSLIGQNTEAFF; DNA: TGCGCCAGCAGCTTGATTGGGCAGAACACTGAAGCTTTCTTT
J: TRBJ2-5; size: many; D: NA; V: TRBV7-2; CDR3: CASSFGGKETQYF; DNA: TGTGCCAGCAGCTTCGGGGGTAAGGAGACCCAGTACTTC
J: TRBJ1-5; size: many; D: NA; V: TRBV19; CDR3: CASGIYREGQPQHF; DNA: TGTGCCAGTGGTATCTACAGGGAGGGACAGCCCCAGCATTTT
J: TRBJ1-6; size: medium-sized; D: NA; V: TRBV6-1; CDR3: CASREAGDSYSPLHF; DNA: TGTGCCAGCAGAGAAGCGGGAGACAGCTATTCACCCCTCCACTTT
J: TRBJ1-1; size: NA; D: NA; V: TRBV28; CDR3: CARSSPVVPNNEAFF; DNA: TGTGCCAGAAGTTCGCCCGTGGTACCGAACAATGAAGCTTTCTTT
J: TRBJ1-5; size: many; D: TRBD1; V: TRBV24-1; CDR3: CATGTGGRGNQPQHF; DNA: TGTGCCACCGGGACAGGGGGGAGAGGCAATCAGCCCCAGCATTTT
J: TRBJ2-1; size: NA; D: NA; V: TRBV9; CDR3: CASSVGGRLIGEQFF; DNA: TGTGCCAGCAGCGTAGGGGGTCGGCTAATTGGTGAGCAGTTCTTC
J: TRBJ1-5; size: NA; D: NA; V: TRBV20-1; CDR3: CSARDRQVDQPQHF; DNA: TGCAGTGCTAGAGATCGTCAGGTGGATCAGCCCCAGCATTTT
J: TRBJ1-1; size: many; D: TRBD1; V: TRBV30; CDR3: CAWDRGLAEAFF; DNA: TGTGCCTGGGACAGGGGTCTCGCTGAAGCTTTCTTT
J: TRBJ1-5; size: NA; D: NA; V: TRBV7-3; CDR3: CASSLNCRAVSNQPQHF; DNA: TGTGCCAGCAGCTTAAATTGCAGGGCAGTTAGCAATCAGCCTCAGCATTTT
J: TRBJ2-1; size: NA; D: NA; V: TRBV4-1; CDR3: CASSQDPHGVSREQFF; DNA: TGCGCCAGCAGCCAAGATCCACATGGGGTCTCGCGGGAGCAGTTCTTC
J: TRBJ2-3; size: many; D: NA; V: TRBV28; CDR3: CASSPPPGQHDTQYF; DNA: TGTGCCAGCAGTCCCCCCCCGGGGCAACATGATACGCAGTATTTT
J: TRBJ2-7; size: NA; D: TRBD2; V: TRBV20-1; CDR3: CSARAHSGRDYEQYF; DNA: TGCAGTGCTAGAGCCCATAGCGGGAGGGACTACGAGCAGTACTTC
J: TRBJ1-4; size: many; D: NA; V: TRBV7-2; CDR3: CASSPRGVNEKLFF; DNA: TGTGCCAGCAGCCCGCGGGGGGTTAATGAAAAACTGTTTTTT
J: TRBJ1-2; size: many; D: NA; V: TRBV4-1; CDR3: CASSSRLGGGVGYTF; DNA: TGCGCCAGCAGCTCCCGTCTTGGAGGAGGGGTAGGCTACACCTTC
J: TRBJ2-1; size: few; D: NA; V: TRBV28; CDR3: CASSLLHGASGEQFF; DNA: TGTGCCAGCAGTTTATTACATGGGGCAAGTGGTGAGCAGTTCTTC
J: TRBJ2-6; size: once; D: NA; V: TRBV20-1; CDR3: CSASQGSGANVLTF; DNA: TGCAGTGCTAGTCAGGGATCCGGGGCCAACGTCCTGACTTTC
J: TRBJ2-1; size: medium-sized; D: TRBD2; V: TRBV6-2/TRBV6-3; CDR3: CASSPAPASGRAREQFF; DNA: TGTGCCAGCAGTCCGGCTCCGGCTAGCGGGAGGGCCAGGGAGCAGTTCTTC
J: TRBJ2-7; size: medium-sized; D: NA; V: TRBV7-2; CDR3: CASSPYSYEQYF; DNA: TGTGCCAGCAGCCCCTACTCCTACGAGCAGTACTTC
J: TRBJ2-2; size: many; D: TRBD1; V: TRBV14; CDR3: CASSQEDPRQGGSGELFF; DNA: TGTGCCAGCAGCCAAGAGGATCCCCGACAGGGGGGGTCCGGGGAGCTGTTTTTT
J: TRBJ1-4; size: many; D: NA; V: TRBV19; CDR3: CASSIDGTVGKLFF; DNA: TGTGCCAGTAGTATAGATGGTACAGTAGGAAAACTGTTTTTT
J: TRBJ2-5; size: NA; D: TRBD2; V: TRBV6-1; CDR3: CASSRLAGDQETQYF; DNA: TGTGCCAGCAGCAGACTAGCGGGAGACCAAGAGACCCAGTACTTC
J: TRBJ2-2; size: many; D: NA; V: TRBV6-4; CDR3: CASSDVEETNTGELFF; DNA: TGTGCCAGCAGCGACGTGGAGGAGACGAACACCGGGGAGCTGTTTTTT
J: TRBJ2-2; size: few; D: NA; V: TRBV24-1; CDR3: CATSDLQVGFTGELFF; DNA: TGTGCCACCAGTGATTTGCAAGTGGGTTTCACCGGGGAGCTGTTTTTT
J: TRBJ1-2; size: many; D: NA; V: TRBV5-4; CDR3: CASSLGQGQDYGYTF; DNA: TGTGCCAGCAGCTTAGGGCAGGGGCAGGACTATGGCTACACCTTC
J: TRBJ2-1; size: many; D: NA; V: TRBV29-1; CDR3: CSAAYPLINNEQFF; DNA: TGCAGCGCCGCTTATCCACTGATCAACAATGAGCAGTTCTTC
J: TRBJ1-2; size: many; D: NA; V: TRBV20-1; CDR3: CSARPALGYTF; DNA: TGCAGTGCACGCCCCGCTCTCGGCTACACCTTC
J: TRBJ2-7; size: many; D: NA; V: TRBV27; CDR3: CATLGSAAYEQYF; DNA: TGTGCCACCTTGGGGTCAGCAGCCTACGAGCAGTACTTC
J: TRBJ2-3; size: many; D: TRBD2; V: TRBV12-3/TRBV12-4; CDR3: CASSRTSGRGGLTDTQYF; DNA: TGTGCCAGCAGCCGGACTAGCGGCAGAGGGGGCTTGACAGATACGCAGTATTTT
J: TRBJ2-7; size: few; D: NA; V: TRBV19; CDR3: CASSISRMSDEQYF; DNA: TGTGCCAGTAGTATAAGTAGGATGTCGGACGAGCAGTACTTC
J: TRBJ1-2; size: many; D: NA; V: TRBV6-5; CDR3: CASSYGRRYTF; DNA: TGTGCCAGCAGTTACGGAAGACGCTACACCTTC
J: TRBJ2-4; size: many; D: NA; V: TRBV7-2; CDR3: CASSLGLADAGIQYF; DNA: TGTGCCAGCAGCTTAGGGCTAGCAGATGCGGGCATTCAGTACTTC
J: TRBJ2-7; size: many; D: TRBD1; V: TRBV19; CDR3: CASRTGAGSSYEQYF; DNA: TGTGCCAGCCGAACAGGGGCTGGGAGTTCCTACGAGCAGTACTTC
J: TRBJ2-3; size: NA; D: NA; V: TRBV5-6; CDR3: CASSLGAGASTDTQYF; DNA: TGTGCCAGCAGCTTGGGGGCAGGGGCTAGCACAGATACGCAGTATTTT
J: TRBJ1-5; size: many; D: NA; V: TRBV6-1; CDR3: CASSEEEGPQPQHF; DNA: TGTGCCAGCAGTGAAGAGGAGGGTCCTCAGCCCCAGCATTTT